One TCR beta chain is described in this entry. The repertoire was sequenced with immunoSEQ multiplex PCR; TCRdb's copy has only in-frame clones and lacks some. This repertoire shows 140,000 or so clones, approximately 90% found once; its top ten account for about 0.65%. The donors were members of the approximately 110-subject validation cohort (separate from the roughly 670-subject first cohort). This sample stems from a study of cytomegalovirus exposure and HLA in healthy donors. The CDR3 extends over 20 amino acids. With V trimmed by 3 bases and J by 5 bases, 18 bases remained unmatched. CDR1 and CDR2 (germline): SGHVS, FNYEAQ.

The clonotype originates from a man aged 18 to 29 in good health and CMV-seronegative. The genes are TRBV7-6 and TRBJ2-1; 11 bases match TRBD2. Sequences were obtained from PBMCs. As DNA, the CDR3 is TGTGCCAGCAGCTTTTTACACCTCCTTAGCGGGGGGGGTGGCAACAATGAGCAGTTCTTC. This translates into CASSFLHLLSGGGGNNEQFF. The full variable domain, rest sourced from reference TRBV7-6 and TRBJ2-1, is GAGVSQSPRYKVTKRGQDVALRCDPISGHVSLYWYRQALGQGPEFLTYFNYEAQQDKSGLPNDRFSAERPEGSISTLTIQRTEQRDSAMYRCASSFLHLLSGGGGNNEQFFGPGTRLTVL.